What follows describes a single TCR beta chain. What it binds is unknown. Trimming removed 5 bases from V and 3 bases from J; junction bases left unmatched: 6. The CDR3 contains 14 residues. CDR1 is SGHVS and CDR2 is FNYEAQ in the germline V gene. Repertoires were generated with immunoSEQ multiplex PCR, while TCRdb's copy carries only in-frame clones and drops some. The sample includes over 110,000 clones, 85% to 90% seen only once; the top ten take 1.5% to 2%. This sample was taken from a study of T cell responses to AZD1222 COVID-19 vaccine. Notes on the study in general: Unmutated variant regions are reportedly the target of nearly half of TCRs that are spike-specific. White British people made up most donors, females outnumbered males, and clonal diversity was possibly underestimated.

The receptor's source is an adult in good health. V is TRBV7-6 and J is TRBJ1-1; 7 nucleotides agree with TRBD1. The sequenced sample was peripheral blood, obtained on day 0 of AZD1222 vaccination. CDR3 loop: CASSLTGVYTEAFF. CDR3 DNA sequence: TGTGCCAGCAGCCTTACAGGGGTATACACTGAAGCTTTCTTT.